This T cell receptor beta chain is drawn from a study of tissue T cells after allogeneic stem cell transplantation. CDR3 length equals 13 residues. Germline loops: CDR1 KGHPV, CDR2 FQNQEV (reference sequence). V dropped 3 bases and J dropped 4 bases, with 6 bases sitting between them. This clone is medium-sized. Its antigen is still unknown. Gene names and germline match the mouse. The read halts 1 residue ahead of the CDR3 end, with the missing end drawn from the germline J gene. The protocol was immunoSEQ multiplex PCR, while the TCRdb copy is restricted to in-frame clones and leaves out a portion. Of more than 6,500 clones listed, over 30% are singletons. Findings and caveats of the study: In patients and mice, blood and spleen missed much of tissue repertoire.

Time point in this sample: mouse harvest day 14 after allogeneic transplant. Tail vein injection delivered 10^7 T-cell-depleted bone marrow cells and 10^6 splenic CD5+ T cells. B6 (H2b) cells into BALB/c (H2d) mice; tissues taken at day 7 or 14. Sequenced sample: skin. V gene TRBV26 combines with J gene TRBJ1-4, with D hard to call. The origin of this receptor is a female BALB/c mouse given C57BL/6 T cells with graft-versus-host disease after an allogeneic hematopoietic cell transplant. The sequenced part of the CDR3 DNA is TGTGCCAGCAGTCTTGGCCTCAACGAAAGATTATTT. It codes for CASSLGLNERLF. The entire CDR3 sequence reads CASSLGLNERLFF.